This T cell receptor (beta chain) is from a study of blood T cell repertoires in COVID-19. Whole-study context: PBMCs, B-cell-depleted T cells, or T cells provided the cDNA or gDNA that made up the material.

The CDR3 totals 15 residues. The ends lost 0 bases at V and 2 bases at J; junction bases unmatched: 2. Germline assignment: CDR1 KGHSH and CDR2 LQKENI. The authors' processing: For nucleated cells, counts were estimated from reference gene primer amplification. Clones were read by immunoSEQ multiplex PCR, and TCRdb kept only the in-frame ones, dropping some. V, J and clone size are those of that table, while D and trimming were read from the DNA. The table shows about 55,000 clones, with roughly four fifths occurring only once. What was sequenced was peripheral blood. V is TRBV18 and J is TRBJ1-2, with TRBD1 matching over 8 bases. The TCR originated in a woman aged 60-75 years with acute or convalescent COVID-19. The CDR3 loop reads CASSPPGQENYGYTF. The CDR3, as DNA: TGTGCCAGCTCACCACCGGGACAGGAAAACTATGGCTACACCTTC.